This entry is about one T cell receptor beta chain. This entry is derived from a study of shared clonotypes between healthy human individuals. Profiled with immunoSEQ multiplex PCR; TCRdb holds only in-frame clones, not every one. The data contain about 1.1 million clones, approximately 80% of them seen just once; the ten biggest clones take up 0.85% to 1%. Sequenced: memory CD4+ T cells from PBMCs. As for subset: CD45RA-negative fraction. This TCR was recovered from a man aged 18 to 35 in good health. Some clones in this sample may be carry-over from other donors' samples.

The CDR3 region is CASSLEQVLGEKLFF. CDR3 DNA: TGTGCCAGCAGCTTAGAACAAGTCTTGGGTGAAAAACTGTTTTTT. This sequence joins TRBV5-5 and TRBJ1-4; D call uncertain. From germline, CDR1 is SGHKS and CDR2 YYEKEE (reference sequence). V was trimmed by 2 bases and J by 7 bases, leaving 15 bases between them. The CDR3 totals 15 residues.